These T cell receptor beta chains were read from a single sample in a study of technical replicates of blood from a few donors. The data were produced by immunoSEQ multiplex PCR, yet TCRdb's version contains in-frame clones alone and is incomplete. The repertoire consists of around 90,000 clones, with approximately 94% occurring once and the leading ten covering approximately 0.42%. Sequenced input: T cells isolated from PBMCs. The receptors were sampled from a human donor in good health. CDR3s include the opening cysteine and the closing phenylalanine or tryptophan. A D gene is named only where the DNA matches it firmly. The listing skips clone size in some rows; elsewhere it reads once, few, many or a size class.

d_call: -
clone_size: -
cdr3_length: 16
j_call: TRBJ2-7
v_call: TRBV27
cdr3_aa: CASSLFPGGRFDEQYF
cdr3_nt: TGTGCCAGCAGTTTATTTCCGGGTGGAAGGTTCGACGAGCAGTACTTC

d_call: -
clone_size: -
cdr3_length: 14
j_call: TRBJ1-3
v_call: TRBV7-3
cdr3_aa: CASSFGPSGNTIYF
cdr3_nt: TGTGCCAGCAGCTTTGGGCCGTCTGGAAACACCATATATTTT

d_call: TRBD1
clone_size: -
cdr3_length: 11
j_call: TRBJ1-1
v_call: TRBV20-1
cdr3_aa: CSAQGVTEAFF
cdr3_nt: TGCAGTGCTCAGGGGGTCACTGAAGCTTTCTTT

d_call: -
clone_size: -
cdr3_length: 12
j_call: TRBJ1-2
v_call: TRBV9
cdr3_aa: CASSVDRDGYTF
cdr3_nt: TGTGCCAGCAGCGTAGACAGGGATGGCTACACCTTC

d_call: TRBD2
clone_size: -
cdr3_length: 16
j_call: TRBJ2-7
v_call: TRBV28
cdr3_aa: CASNTKAAGGPYEQYF
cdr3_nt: TGTGCCAGCAACACTAAGGCAGCGGGAGGGCCATACGAGCAGTACTTC

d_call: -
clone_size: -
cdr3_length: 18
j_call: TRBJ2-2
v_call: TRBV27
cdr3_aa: CASSFFHITTLNTGELFF
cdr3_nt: TGTGCCAGCAGTTTTTTCCACATTACTACCCTGAACACCGGGGAGCTGTTTTTT

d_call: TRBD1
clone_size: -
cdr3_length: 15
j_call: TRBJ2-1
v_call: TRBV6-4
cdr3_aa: CASRRTGVSYNEQFF
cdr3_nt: TGTGCCAGCAGACGGACAGGGGTCTCCTACAATGAGCAGTTCTTC

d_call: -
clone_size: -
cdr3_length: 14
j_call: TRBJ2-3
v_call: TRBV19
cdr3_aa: CASSIERRRGTQYF
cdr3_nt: TGTGCCAGTAGTATAGAACGGAGGAGGGGAACGCAGTATTTT

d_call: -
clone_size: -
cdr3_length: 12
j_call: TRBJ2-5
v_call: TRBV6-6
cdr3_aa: CASGGGTETQYF
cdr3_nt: TGTGCCAGCGGTGGGGGCACAGAGACCCAGTACTTC

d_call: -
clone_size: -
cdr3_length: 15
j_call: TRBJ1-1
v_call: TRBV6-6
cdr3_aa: CASSYRGIGNTEAFF
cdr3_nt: TGTGCCAGCAGTTACAGGGGGATCGGGAACACTGAAGCTTTCTTT

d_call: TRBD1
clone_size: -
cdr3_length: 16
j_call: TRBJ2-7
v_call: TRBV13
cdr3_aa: CASSSGTGGSSYEQYF
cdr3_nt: TGTGCCAGCAGCTCCGGGACAGGGGGGAGCTCCTACGAGCAGTACTTC

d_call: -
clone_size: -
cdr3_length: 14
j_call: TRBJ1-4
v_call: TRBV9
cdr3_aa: CASSVGPSGEKLFF
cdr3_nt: TGTGCCAGCAGCGTAGGACCTAGCGGTGAAAAACTGTTTTTT

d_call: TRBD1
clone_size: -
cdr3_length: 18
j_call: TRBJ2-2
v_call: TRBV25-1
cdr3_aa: CASSYDAGQGANTGELFF
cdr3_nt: TGTGCCAGCAGTTATGATGCGGGACAGGGCGCAAACACCGGGGAGCTGTTTTTT

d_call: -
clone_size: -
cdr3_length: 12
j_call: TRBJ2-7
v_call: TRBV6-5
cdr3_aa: CASSRSVYEQYF
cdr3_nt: TGTGCCAGCAGCAGAAGCGTCTACGAGCAGTACTTC

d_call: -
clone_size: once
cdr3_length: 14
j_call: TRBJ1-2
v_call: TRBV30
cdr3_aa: CAWERGERSYGYTF
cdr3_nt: TGTGCCTGGGAGCGGGGGGAAAGGTCCTATGGCTACACCTTC

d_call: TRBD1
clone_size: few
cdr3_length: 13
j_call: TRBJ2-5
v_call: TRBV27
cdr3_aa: CASSLGQGETQYF
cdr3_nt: TGTGCCAGCAGTTTAGGACAGGGGGAGACCCAGTACTTC

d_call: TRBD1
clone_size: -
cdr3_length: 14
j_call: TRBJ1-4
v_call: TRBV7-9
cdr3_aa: CASSPGTGTEKLFF
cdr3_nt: TGTGCCAGCAGCCCCGGGACAGGCACTGAAAAACTGTTTTTT

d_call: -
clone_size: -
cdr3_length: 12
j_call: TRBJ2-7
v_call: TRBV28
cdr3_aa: CASSSPTYEQYF
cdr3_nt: TGTGCCAGCAGTAGCCCCACCTACGAGCAGTACTTC

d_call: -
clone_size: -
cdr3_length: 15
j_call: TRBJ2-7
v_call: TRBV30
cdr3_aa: CAWSVPGVTSYEQYF
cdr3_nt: TGTGCCTGGAGTGTACCAGGGGTTACCTCCTACGAGCAGTACTTC

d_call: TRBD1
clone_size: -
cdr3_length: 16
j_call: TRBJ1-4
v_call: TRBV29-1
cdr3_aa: CSVQTGEAPAGEKLFF
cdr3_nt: TGCAGCGTCCAGACAGGGGAGGCACCCGCAGGCGAAAAACTGTTTTTT

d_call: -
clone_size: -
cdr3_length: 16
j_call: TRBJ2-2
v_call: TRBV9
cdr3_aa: CASSSSGGVFTGELFF
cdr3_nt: TGTGCCAGCAGCTCAAGTGGGGGCGTTTTCACCGGGGAGCTGTTTTTT

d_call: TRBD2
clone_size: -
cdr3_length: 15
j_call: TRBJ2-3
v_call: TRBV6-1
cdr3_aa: CASMLAGGPTDTQYF
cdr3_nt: TGTGCCAGCATGTTGGCGGGAGGGCCGACAGATACGCAGTATTTT

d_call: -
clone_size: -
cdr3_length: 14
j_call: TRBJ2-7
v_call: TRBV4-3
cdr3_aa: CASSQFPIQGEQYF
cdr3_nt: TGCGCCAGCAGCCAGTTCCCAATACAGGGCGAGCAGTACTTC

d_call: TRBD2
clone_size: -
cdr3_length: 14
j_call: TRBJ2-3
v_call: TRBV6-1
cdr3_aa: CASSEGLGTDTQYF
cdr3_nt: TGTGCCAGCAGTGAGGGACTAGGCACAGATACGCAGTATTTT

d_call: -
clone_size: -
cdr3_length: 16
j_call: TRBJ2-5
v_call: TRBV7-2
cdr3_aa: CASSLVGRGVQETQYF
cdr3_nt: TGTGCCAGCAGCTTAGTGGGGAGGGGGGTACAAGAGACCCAGTACTTC

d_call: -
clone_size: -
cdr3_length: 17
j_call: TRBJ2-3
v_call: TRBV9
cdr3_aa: CASSVGPAGPLGDTQYF
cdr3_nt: TGTGCCAGCAGCGTAGGACCCGCGGGACCTCTAGGAGATACGCAGTATTTT

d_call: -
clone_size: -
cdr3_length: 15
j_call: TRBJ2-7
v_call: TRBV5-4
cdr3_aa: CASSFMGVSSYEQYF
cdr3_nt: TGTGCCAGCAGCTTTATGGGAGTTTCGTCCTACGAGCAGTACTTC

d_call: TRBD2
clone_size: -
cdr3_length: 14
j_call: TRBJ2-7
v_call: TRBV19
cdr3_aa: CASRNRDYSYEQYF
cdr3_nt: TGTGCCAGTAGGAACCGGGACTATTCCTACGAGCAGTACTTC

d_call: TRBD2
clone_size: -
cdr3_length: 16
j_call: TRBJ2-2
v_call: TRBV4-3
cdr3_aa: CASSKASGTGTGELFF
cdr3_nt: TGCGCCAGCAGCAAGGCTAGCGGGACCGGAACCGGGGAGCTGTTTTTT

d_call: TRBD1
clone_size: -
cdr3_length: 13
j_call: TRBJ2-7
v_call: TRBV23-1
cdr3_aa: CASTRQGVYEQYF
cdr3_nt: TGCGCCAGCACCAGACAGGGGGTCTACGAGCAGTACTTC

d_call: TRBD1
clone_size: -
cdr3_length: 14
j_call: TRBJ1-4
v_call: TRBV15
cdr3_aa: CATSRGTGVEKLFF
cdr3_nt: TGTGCCACCAGCAGAGGGACAGGGGTCGAAAAACTGTTTTTT

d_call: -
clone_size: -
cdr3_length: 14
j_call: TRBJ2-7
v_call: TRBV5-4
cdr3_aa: CASSLDTGSYEQYF
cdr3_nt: TGTGCCAGCAGCTTGGATACAGGGTCCTACGAGCAGTACTTC

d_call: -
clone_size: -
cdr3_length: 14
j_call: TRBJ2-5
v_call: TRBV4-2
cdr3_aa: CASSQDPGVETQYF
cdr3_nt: TGTGCCAGCAGCCAAGATCCAGGGGTGGAGACCCAGTACTTC

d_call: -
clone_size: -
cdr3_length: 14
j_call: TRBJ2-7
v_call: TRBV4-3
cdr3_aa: CASSQFPGTYEQYF
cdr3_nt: TGCGCCAGCAGCCAATTCCCCGGTACCTACGAGCAGTACTTC